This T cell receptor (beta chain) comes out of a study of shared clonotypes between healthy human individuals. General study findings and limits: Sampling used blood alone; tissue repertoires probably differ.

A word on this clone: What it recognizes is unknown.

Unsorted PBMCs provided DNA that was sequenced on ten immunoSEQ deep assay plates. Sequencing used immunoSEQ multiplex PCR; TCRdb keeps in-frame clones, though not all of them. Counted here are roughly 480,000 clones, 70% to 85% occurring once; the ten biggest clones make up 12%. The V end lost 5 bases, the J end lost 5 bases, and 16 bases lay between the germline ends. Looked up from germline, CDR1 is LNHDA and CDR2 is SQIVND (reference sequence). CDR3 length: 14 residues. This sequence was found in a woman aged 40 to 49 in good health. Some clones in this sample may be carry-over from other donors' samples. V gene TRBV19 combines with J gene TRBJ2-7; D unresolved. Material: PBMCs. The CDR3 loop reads CASSLPVPPHEQYF. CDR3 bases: TGTGCCAGTAGTCTCCCGGTTCCCCCCCACGAGCAGTACTTC.